Listed here are 23 T cell receptor beta chains from one sample, sequenced in a study of neurological immune-mediated disorders. The sample's time point: longitudinal time-point 3. TCRdb independently ran MiXCR on the 5' RACE reads; one entry per CDR3 protein. The profile shows roughly 45,000 distinct CDR3 sequences, 13% of them singletons. Sequencing input: PBMCs. These receptors all stem from a young man in good health.

This rearrangement joins TRBV5-1 to TRBJ2-2, with D possibly matching TRBD1 (6 bases). Trimming shortened V by 1 base and J by 5 bases, and 12 bases separated the two germline ends. The CDR3 has 15 residues. Germline values: CDR1 SGHRS, CDR2 YFSETQ. In DNA, the CDR3 is TGCGCCAGCAGCTTGAAACAGGGCGGGACCGGGGAGCTGTTTTTT. Translated: CASSLKQGGTGELFF.

This clonotype was seen ten or more times. The V call is TRBV5-1, the J call TRBJ2-3, with no clear D. This CDR3 has 12 amino acids. The V end lost 1 base, the J end lost 6 bases, and 6 bases lay between the germline ends. Germline V CDR1 and CDR2: SGHRS, YFSETQ. CDR3 region: CASSLTRDTQYF. The CDR3 nucleotides read TGCGCCAGCAGCTTGACTCGGGATACGCAGTATTTT. The variable domain in full, with the rest retrieved from reference TRBV5-1 and TRBJ2-3, is KAGVTQTPRYLIKTRGQQVTLSCSPISGHRSVSWYQQTPGQGLQFLFEYFSETQRNKGNFPGRFSGRQFSNSRSEMNVSTLELGDSALYLCASSLTRDTQYFGPGTRLTVL.

The sample holds many counts of this clonotype. The chain is built from TRBV28 and TRBJ2-7; TRBD1 is a possible D gene (6 bases). Germline lookup yields CDR1 MDHEN and CDR2 SYDVKM. Trimming took off 5 bases at V and 4 bases at J, with 12 bases between the two ends. The CDR3 covers 13 residues. The CDR3 DNA reads as TGTGCCAGCAGTCCCGGGACAACTTACGAGCAGTACTTC. As protein: CASSPGTTYEQYF.

For this clonotype: The junction shows a germline mismatch at one end, possibly a read error. V and J are TRBV2 and TRBJ2-3, with a tentative D call TRBD2 (6 bases). The germline gives CDR1 SNHLY, CDR2 FYNNEI. This CDR3 comprises 16 residues. For the CDR3, the DNA is TGTGTCAGCAGTGGGTTTATTGGGACTAGCACAGATACGCAGTATTTT. Translated, it gives CVSSGFIGTSTDTQYF. The full variable domain, completed using reference TRBV2 and TRBJ2-3, is EPEVTQTPSHQVTQMGQEVILRCVPISNHLYFYWYRQILGQKVEFLVSFYNNEISEKSEIFDDQFSVERPDGSNFTLKIRSTKLEDSAMYFCVSSGFIGTSTDTQYFGPGTRLTVL.

This clonotype was seen repeatedly, ten times or more. The rearrangement links TRBV7-2 to TRBJ2-5; TRBD2 is a possible D gene (6 bases). The CDR3 is made up of 15 amino acids. CDR1 SGHTA and CDR2 FQGNSA come from the germline V gene. V was shortened by 5 bases and J by 4 bases, with 17 bases between the two germline ends. The chain's CDR3 is CASSRGLSSGETQYF. CDR3 nucleotides: TGTGCCAGCAGCAGGGGACTCAGTTCCGGAGAGACCCAGTACTTC.

At least ten counts were recorded for this clonotype. The V call is TRBV29-1, the J call TRBJ2-3; TRBD2 might be the D (6 bases). Germline V gene lookup returns CDR1 SQVTM and CDR2 ANQGSEA. This CDR3 comprises 15 residues. Trimming pared 1 base from V and 1 base from J, leaving 12 bases between. The DNA for the CDR3 is TGCAGCGTTGAAGGTGGGCGGGACCGCACAGATACGCAGTATTTT. Translated, it gives CSVEGGRDRTDTQYF.

In this sample, this clonotype turned up a few times. This chain links TRBV12-3 or TRBV12-4 with TRBJ2-7, with 8 bases matching TRBD1. V was pared by 3 bases and J by 6 bases, with 1 base of the junction left unmatched. This CDR3 has 12 residues. The CDR3 region is CASSFTGGEQYF. Written as DNA, the CDR3 is TGTGCCAGCAGTTTCACAGGGGGCGAGCAGTACTTC.

This chain connects TRBV28 to TRBJ2-1, with D possibly TRBD2 on 5 matching bases. The CDR3 runs to 14 residues. CDR1 MDHEN and CDR2 SYDVKM come from the germline V gene. Trimming removed 5 bases at V and 4 bases at J, with 12 bases between. This CDR3 reads CASSAPDWYNEQFF. In DNA form, the CDR3 reads TGTGCCAGCAGTGCTCCGGACTGGTACAATGAGCAGTTCTTC.

The table lists this clonotype with a few counts. The chain recombines TRBV20-1 with TRBJ1-5; 7 bases are shared with TRBD1. The V and J ends lost 5 bases and 5 bases, in that order; junction bases with no gene match: 9. Germline assignment: CDR1 DFQATT and CDR2 SNEGSKA (reference sequence). CDR3 length: 14 amino acids. The CDR3 loop reads CSAVLGGIDQPQHF. The CDR3 coding sequence is TGCAGTGCTGTCCTAGGGGGCATCGATCAGCCCCAGCATTTT.

The chain couples TRBV5-1 to TRBJ2-3, with a weak D call TRBD2 (6 bases). This CDR3 has 16 residues. CDR1 and CDR2 (germline): SGHRS, YFSETQ. V lost 0 bases, J lost 6 bases, and 17 bases lay in between. CDR3 nucleotides: TGCGCCAGCAGCTTGGGCGCATGGAGGGCCACGGATACGCAGTATTTT. Residues: CASSLGAWRATDTQYF.

This clonotype was recorded at least ten times. The chain recombines TRBV3-1 with TRBJ2-3, with TRBD2 as a possible D gene (5 bases). CDR1 and CDR2 from the germline V gene are LGHDT and YNNKEL (reference sequence). V gave up 3 bases and J gave up 0 bases, with 10 bases separating them. CDR3 size: 15 residues. CDR3 nucleotides: TGTGCCAGCAGCCAGGTGGACTCAAGCACAGATACGCAGTATTTT. Translating gives CASSQVDSSTDTQYF.

This clonotype showed up many times. This chain uses TRBV4-1 with TRBJ2-1, with TRBD1 as a possible D gene (6 bases). The germline V gene encodes CDR1 MGHRA and CDR2 YSYEKL. The ends were cut back, 2 bases at V and 6 bases at J, with 11 bases in the middle. The CDR3 totals 14 residues. The CDR3 is CASSQSLGGNEQFF. For the CDR3, the DNA is TGCGCCAGCAGCCAAAGTTTAGGGGGCAATGAGCAGTTCTTC.

The sample holds many counts of this clonotype. This chain uses TRBV10-3 with TRBJ1-1; maybe TRBD1 (5 bases). V lost 0 bases and J lost 5, with 10 bases in between. CDR3 length equals 14 residues. The germline V gene encodes CDR1 ENHRY and CDR2 SYGVKD. The CDR3 DNA reads as TGTGCCATCAGTGAGTCGACAGTTGGGACTGAAGCTTTCTTT. The encoded protein is CAISESTVGTEAFF.

This rearrangement joins TRBV18 to TRBJ2-1; TRBD1 agrees at 8 bases. The V segment lost 6 bases and the J segment 4 bases; nucleotides outside the gene matches: 14. This CDR3 contains 17 residues. CDR1 KGHSH and CDR2 LQKENI come from the germline V gene. The CDR3 DNA follows: TGTGCCAGCTCCCCCTTCGATCAGGGGGCTGGTTACAATGAGCAGTTCTTC. Translating it yields CASSPFDQGAGYNEQFF.

This chain links TRBV20-1 with TRBJ2-7, with 9 bases fitting TRBD2. Germline CDR1 and CDR2: DFQATT and SNEGSKA (reference sequence). V shed 6 bases, J shed 6 bases, and the junction held 15 bases outside the gene matches. The CDR3 covers 15 residues. CDR3 in DNA: TGCAGTGCCAGCCTAGCGGGATCTGGGGCCCCCGAGCAGTACTTC. It translates to CSASLAGSGAPEQYF.

This clonotype was detected ten times or more. The chain recombines TRBV12-3 or TRBV12-4 with TRBJ2-7, with 14 bases identical to TRBD2. The CDR3 is 16 residues long. The J segment lost 1 base and the V segment lost 6 bases, leaving 5 bases of the junction unmatched. The CDR3 DNA reads as TGTGCCAGCAGCACGGGACTAGCGGGAGTGTCCTACGAGCAGTACTTC. Translated: CASSTGLAGVSYEQYF.

This clonotype was found many times. This rearrangement joins TRBV5-1 to TRBJ2-1; 7 bases agree with TRBD1. Germline trimming cut 4 bases from V and 4 bases from J; bases unmatched to any gene: 8. CDR1 and CDR2 (germline): SGHRS, YFSETQ. This CDR3 spans 15 amino acids. CDR3 sequence (DNA): TGCGCCAGCAGCGCGACAGGGTACGAGTACAATGAGCAGTTCTTC. Translation: CASSATGYEYNEQFF.

This clonotype has ten or more counts. The V and J genes are TRBV5-1 and TRBJ2-1; TRBD2 aligns across 12 bases. The CDR3 has 15 residues. After removal of 2 bases from V and 6 bases from J, the junction contained 3 bases not matched to a gene. CDR1 is SGHRS and CDR2 is YFSETQ in the germline V gene. CDR3 coding DNA: TGCGCCAGCAGCTTCGAGACTAGCGGGGGCAATGAGCAGTTCTTC. Protein product: CASSFETSGGNEQFF.

The rearrangement links TRBV6-1 to TRBJ1-1; TRBD1 agrees at 8 bases. This CDR3 contains 16 residues. Trimming removed 2 bases from V and 3 bases from J; junction bases left unmatched: 8. The V gene's germline CDR1 is MNHNS and CDR2 SASEGT. For the CDR3, the DNA is TGTGCCAGCAGTGAATGGGCAGGGGGCGTTTACACTGAAGCTTTCTTT. Translated: CASSEWAGGVYTEAFF.

This clonotype was found many times. V usage is TRBV7-2 and J usage is TRBJ2-5, with D maybe TRBD1 (5 bases). V shed 1 base and J shed 3 bases, with 9 bases lying between them. The CDR3 length is 14 residues. CDR1 and CDR2 from the germline V gene are SGHTA and FQGNSA. The CDR3 coding sequence is TGTGCCAGCAGCTTAGAAACAGGCAAAGAGACCCAGTACTTC. This gives the protein CASSLETGKETQYF.

This clonotype was seen at least ten times. V is TRBV5-6 and J is TRBJ2-3; D is undetermined. The CDR3 consists of 15 residues. Germline V gene data show CDR1 as SGHDT and CDR2 as YYEEEE. Trimming cost V 1 base and J 0 bases, with 9 bases left between them. The CDR3 DNA reads TGTGCCAGCAGCTTGAGGCAGCCAAGCACAGATACGCAGTATTTT. This translates into CASSLRQPSTDTQYF.

The chain couples TRBV2 to TRBJ2-5, with D perhaps matching TRBD1 (6 bases). Trimming shortened V by 7 bases and J by 5 bases, and 14 bases separated the two germline ends. The CDR3 loop spans 13 amino acids. Looked up from germline, CDR1 is SNHLY and CDR2 is FYNNEI. CDR3 DNA sequence: TGTGCCAGCATGTTCAGGGGCGGGGAGACCCAGTACTTC. Translating gives CASMFRGGETQYF.

This clonotype has ten or more counts. The chain links TRBV12-3 or TRBV12-4 to TRBJ2-7; 10 bases map to TRBD1. The CDR3 totals 12 residues. With V trimmed by 7 bases and J by 5 bases, 2 bases remained unmatched. CDR3 protein: CASTGTGDEQYF. CDR3 coding DNA: TGTGCCAGCACCGGGACAGGGGACGAGCAGTACTTC.